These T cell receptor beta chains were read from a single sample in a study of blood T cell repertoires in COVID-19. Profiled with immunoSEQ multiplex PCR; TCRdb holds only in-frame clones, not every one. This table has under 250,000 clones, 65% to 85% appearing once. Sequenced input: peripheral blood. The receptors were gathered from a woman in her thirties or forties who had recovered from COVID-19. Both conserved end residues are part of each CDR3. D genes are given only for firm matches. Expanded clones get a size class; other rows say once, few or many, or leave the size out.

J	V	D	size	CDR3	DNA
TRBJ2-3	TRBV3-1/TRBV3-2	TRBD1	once	CASSPGQASFTDTQYF	TGTGCCAGCAGCCCTGGACAGGCAAGTTTCACAGATACGCAGTATTTT
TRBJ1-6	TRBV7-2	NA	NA	CASSWTQYNSPLHF	TGTGCCAGCAGCTGGACACAATATAATTCACCCCTCCACTTT
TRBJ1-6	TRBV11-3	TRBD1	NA	CASSLGGGTSPLHF	TGTGCCAGCAGCTTAGGAGGGGGCACTTCACCCCTCCACTTT
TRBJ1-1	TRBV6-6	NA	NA	CASSYSSATEAFF	TGTGCCAGCAGTTACTCGAGCGCCACTGAAGCTTTCTTT
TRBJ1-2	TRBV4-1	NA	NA	CASSQVTGRLFYGYTF	TGCGCCAGCAGCCAAGTGACAGGCCGACTTTTCTATGGCTACACCTTC
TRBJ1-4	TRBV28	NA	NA	CASSLRGAGTNEKLFF	TGTGCCAGCAGTTTACGGGGGGCCGGAACTAATGAAAAACTGTTTTTT
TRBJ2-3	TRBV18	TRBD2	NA	CASSGRGDTDTQYF	TGTGCCAGCTCGGGACGGGGGGACACAGATACGCAGTATTTT
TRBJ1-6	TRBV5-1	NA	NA	CASSRTEGGGNSPLHF	TGCGCCAGCAGCCGCACCGAAGGGGGTGGTAATTCACCCCTCCACTTT
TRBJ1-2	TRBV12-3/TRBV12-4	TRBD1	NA	CASRQQGRDGYTF	TGTGCCAGCAGGCAACAGGGGCGGGATGGCTACACCTTC
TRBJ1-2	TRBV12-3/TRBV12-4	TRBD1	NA	CASSFRGGNGYTF	TGTGCCAGCAGTTTTAGAGGGGGCAATGGCTACACCTTC
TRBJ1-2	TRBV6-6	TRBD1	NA	CASRTNGGTGEGYTF	TGTGCCAGCAGGACCAACGGGGGGACAGGGGAAGGCTACACCTTC
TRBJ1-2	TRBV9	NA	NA	CASSVGGSVGYGYTF	TGTGCCAGCAGCGTAGGGGGTAGCGTTGGCTATGGCTACACCTTC
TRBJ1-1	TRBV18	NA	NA	CASSGGGRAGWNTEAFF	TGTGCCAGCTCAGGGGGGGGCAGGGCCGGTTGGAACACTGAAGCTTTCTTT
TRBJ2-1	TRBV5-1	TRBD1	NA	CASRRDRENEQFF	TGCGCCAGCAGGCGGGACAGGGAAAATGAGCAGTTCTTC
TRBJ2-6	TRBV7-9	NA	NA	CASSFPRGSGGANVLTF	TGTGCCAGCAGCTTCCCCCGCGGTTCGGGTGGGGCCAACGTCCTGACTTTC
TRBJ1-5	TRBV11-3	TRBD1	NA	CASSLSRDRAYRPQHF	TGTGCCAGCAGCCTATCCCGGGACAGGGCCTATCGGCCCCAGCATTTT
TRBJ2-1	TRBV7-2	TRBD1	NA	CASSSGTGGKRGNEQFF	TGTGCCAGCAGCTCGGGGACAGGGGGCAAACGAGGCAATGAGCAGTTCTTC
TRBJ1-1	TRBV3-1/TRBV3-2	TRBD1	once	CASSLGTVNTEAFF	TGTGCCAGCAGCCTGGGGACAGTGAACACTGAAGCTTTCTTT
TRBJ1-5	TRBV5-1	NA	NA	CASSPDSVNQPQHF	TGCGCCAGCAGCCCGGACAGTGTAAATCAGCCCCAGCATTTT
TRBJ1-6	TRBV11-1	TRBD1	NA	CASSSRTGGESLHF	TGTGCCAGCAGCTCCCGGACAGGGGGCGAGTCCCTCCACTTT
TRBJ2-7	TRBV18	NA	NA	CASSPPLIPQKQYF	TGTGCCAGCTCACCCCCGCTAATTCCCCAAAAGCAGTACTTC
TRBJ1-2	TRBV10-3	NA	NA	CAISDPPGLGYGYTF	TGTGCCATCAGTGACCCCCCTGGACTAGGCTATGGCTACACCTTC
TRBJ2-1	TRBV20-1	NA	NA	CSARAPNEQFF	TGCAGTGCTAGGGCACCCAATGAGCAGTTCTTC
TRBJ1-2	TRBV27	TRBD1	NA	CASSLGQGAGYTF	TGTGCCAGCAGTTTAGGACAGGGGGCTGGCTACACCTTC
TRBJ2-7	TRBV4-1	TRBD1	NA	CASSFDRGLYEQYF	TGCGCCAGCAGCTTTGACAGGGGACTTTACGAGCAGTACTTC
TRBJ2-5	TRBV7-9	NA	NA	CASSPGTIQETQYF	TGTGCCAGCAGCCCCGGGACAATCCAAGAGACCCAGTACTTC
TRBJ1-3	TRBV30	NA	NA	CAWKLTGGNTIYF	TGTGCCTGGAAATTGACAGGCGGAAACACCATATATTTT
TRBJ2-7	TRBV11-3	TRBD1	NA	CASSLTTGTGRYEQYF	TGTGCCAGCAGCTTAACCACCGGGACAGGCAGATACGAGCAGTACTTC
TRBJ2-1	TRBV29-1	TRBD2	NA	CSVDGLAGGPSYNEQFF	TGCAGCGTTGACGGTCTAGCGGGGGGGCCGAGTTACAATGAGCAGTTCTTC
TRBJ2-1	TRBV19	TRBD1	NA	CASSTIRTGGPRSYNEQFF	TGTGCCAGTAGTACAATAAGGACAGGGGGCCCGAGGTCCTACAATGAGCAGTTCTTC
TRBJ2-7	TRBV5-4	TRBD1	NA	CASSPGPTGVDEQYF	TGTGCCAGCAGCCCGGGCCCTACAGGGGTTGACGAGCAGTACTTC
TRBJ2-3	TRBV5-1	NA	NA	CASRKTSGQTPTDTQYF	TGCGCCAGCAGAAAAACATCAGGGCAGACCCCCACAGATACGCAGTATTTT
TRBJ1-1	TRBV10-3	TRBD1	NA	CAISAYRGQSNTEAFF	TGTGCCATCAGTGCCTACAGGGGACAGTCCAACACTGAAGCTTTCTTT
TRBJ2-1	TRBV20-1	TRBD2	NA	CSAPRGDEQFF	TGCAGTGCTCCCCGGGGGGATGAGCAGTTCTTC
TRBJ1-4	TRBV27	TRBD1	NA	CASLPRLGQGDEKLFF	TGTGCCAGCCTACCCCGCCTAGGACAGGGGGATGAAAAACTGTTTTTT
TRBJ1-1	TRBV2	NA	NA	CASRQVDTEAFF	TGTGCCAGCAGACAGGTGGACACTGAAGCTTTCTTT
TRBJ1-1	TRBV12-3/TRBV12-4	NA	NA	CASRKTQNTEAFF	TGTGCCAGCAGAAAGACTCAAAACACTGAAGCTTTCTTT
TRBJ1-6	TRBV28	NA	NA	CASSPPGRGSGSPLHF	TGTGCCAGCAGCCCGCCGGGGAGGGGGTCAGGTTCACCCCTCCACTTT
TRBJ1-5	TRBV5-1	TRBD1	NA	CASSLGPTGSWGNQPQHF	TGCGCCAGCAGCTTGGGTCCGACAGGGAGTTGGGGCAATCAGCCCCAGCATTTT
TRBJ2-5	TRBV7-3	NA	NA	CASSLISSETQYF	TGTGCCAGCAGCTTAATTTCTTCAGAGACCCAGTACTTC
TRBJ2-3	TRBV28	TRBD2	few	CASSLLLAGGPVPHF	TGTGCCAGCAGTTTATTACTAGCGGGGGGGCCAGTCCCCCATTTT
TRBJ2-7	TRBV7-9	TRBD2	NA	CASSHPSGGSSYEQYF	TGTGCCAGCAGCCATCCTAGCGGGGGCTCCTCCTACGAGCAGTACTTC
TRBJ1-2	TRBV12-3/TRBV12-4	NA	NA	CASSLRLNYGYTF	TGTGCCAGCAGTTTGCGCCTTAACTATGGCTACACCTTC
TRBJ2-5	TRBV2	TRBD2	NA	CASRRESGGEETQYF	TGTGCCAGCCGTAGGGAGAGCGGGGGGGAAGAGACCCAGTACTTC
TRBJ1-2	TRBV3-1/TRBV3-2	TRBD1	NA	CASSQGQGEDYGYTF	TGTGCCAGCAGCCAAGGACAGGGGGAAGACTATGGCTACACCTTC
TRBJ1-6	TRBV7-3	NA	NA	CASSLLAVGSPLHF	TGTGCCAGCAGCTTATTGGCCGTCGGGTCACCCCTCCACTTT
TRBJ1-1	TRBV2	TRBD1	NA	CASSALTGRRGTEAFF	TGTGCCAGCAGTGCCCTGACAGGGCGGAGGGGCACTGAAGCTTTCTTT
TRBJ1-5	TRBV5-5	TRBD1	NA	CASSLGTDVYQPQHF	TGTGCCAGCAGCTTAGGGACAGATGTTTATCAGCCCCAGCATTTT
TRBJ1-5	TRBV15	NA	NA	CATSRVEVAWDNQPQHF	TGTGCCACCAGCAGAGTGGAGGTAGCGTGGGACAATCAGCCCCAGCATTTT
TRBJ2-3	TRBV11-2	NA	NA	CASSFPSVVDTQYF	TGTGCCAGCAGCTTTCCTAGCGTAGTAGATACGCAGTATTTT
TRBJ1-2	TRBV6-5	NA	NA	CASSLQGSAGYTF	TGTGCCAGCAGCCTACAGGGTTCGGCTGGCTACACCTTC
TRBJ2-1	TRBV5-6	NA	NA	CASSLFNQLYNEQFF	TGTGCCAGCAGCTTGTTCAATCAACTTTACAATGAGCAGTTCTTC
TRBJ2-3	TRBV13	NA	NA	CASSLGPIKRTDTQYF	TGTGCCAGCAGCCTGGGCCCTATTAAACGCACAGATACGCAGTATTTT
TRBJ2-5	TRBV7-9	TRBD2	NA	CASSLEISGGLKTQYF	TGTGCCAGCAGCTTAGAAATTAGCGGGGGACTGAAGACCCAGTACTTC
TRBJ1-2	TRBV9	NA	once	CASSFAEEVKDYGYTF	TGTGCCAGCAGCTTCGCGGAGGAGGTAAAAGACTATGGCTACACCTTC
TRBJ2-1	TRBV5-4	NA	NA	CASSPGGTASNEQFF	TGTGCCAGCAGCCCGGGCGGGACGGCAAGCAATGAGCAGTTCTTC
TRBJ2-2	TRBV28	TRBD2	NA	CASGGSRGYTGELFF	TGTGCCAGCGGGGGGTCGCGGGGGTACACCGGGGAGCTGTTTTTT
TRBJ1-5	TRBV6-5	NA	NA	CASSYSGGSIQPQHF	TGTGCCAGCAGTTACTCTGGCGGAAGTATTCAGCCCCAGCATTTT
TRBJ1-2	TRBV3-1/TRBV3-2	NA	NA	CASSQEGTRRSGYTF	TGTGCCAGCAGCCAAGAGGGGACACGAAGGTCTGGCTACACCTTC
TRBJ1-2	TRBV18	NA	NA	CASSPVSEVNYGYTF	TGTGCCAGCTCACCCGTATCAGAGGTCAACTATGGCTACACCTTC